This T cell receptor (beta chain) derives from a study of T-cell memory formation after mild COVID-19. Libraries for TCRalpha and TCRbeta carried sample barcodes and unique molecular identifiers via 5'RACE. Each CDR3 protein is one row after TCRdb ran MiXCR on the 5' RACE reads. This sample has more than 120,000 distinct CDR3 sequences; approximately 5.7% occur once, and the top ten carry 2% to 2.5%. This clonotype came up many times. The germline V gene has CDR1 SGHTA and CDR2 FQGNSA. With 0 bases clipped from V and 6 bases from J, the junction kept 6 bases outside the gene matches. The CDR3 sequence is 16 residues long.

The sample comprised PBMCs or a T cell subset sorted from them (not recorded which). The receptor was derived from an adult woman who had mild COVID-19 (a few samples of this study predate the infection). Cell type and time point are not known. The chain uses TRBV7-2 and TRBJ1-2, with 11 bases fitting TRBD1. CDR3 residues: CASSLAPGQGENGYTF. CDR3 bases: TGTGCCAGCAGCTTAGCCCCGGGACAGGGGGAGAATGGCTACACCTTC.